The TCR beta chain described here comes from a study of cytomegalovirus exposure and HLA in healthy donors. Study in general: Within an early data release were about 85 million unique TCRs drawn from HLA-typed donors.

This PCR relied on a set of 60 Vbeta primers and 13 Jbeta primers. Clones were read by immunoSEQ multiplex PCR, and TCRdb kept only the in-frame ones, dropping some. There are more than 85,000 clones in the sample; about four fifths occur only once, and about 2.2% lies in the top ten. Points from the study as a whole: Most likely, a cluster of highly shared sequence variants arose as a sequencing artifact.

All donors participated as healthy donors of bone marrow. With respect to this clone: Its target is not known.

The CDR3 loop spans 15 amino acids. Germline V gene sequence: CDR1 MNHEY, CDR2 SVGAGI. V was shortened by 5 bases and J by 5 bases, with 18 bases between the two germline ends. This sequence joins TRBV6-5 and TRBJ2-5, with D tentatively TRBD1 (5 bases). This TCR came from a man younger than 40 in good health and CMV-seronegative. The specimen sequenced was PBMCs. CDR3 DNA sequence: TGTGCCAGCAGTGGGGCGCTAGGTGTGAGTGAGACCCAGTACTTC. Protein: CASSGALGVSETQYF.